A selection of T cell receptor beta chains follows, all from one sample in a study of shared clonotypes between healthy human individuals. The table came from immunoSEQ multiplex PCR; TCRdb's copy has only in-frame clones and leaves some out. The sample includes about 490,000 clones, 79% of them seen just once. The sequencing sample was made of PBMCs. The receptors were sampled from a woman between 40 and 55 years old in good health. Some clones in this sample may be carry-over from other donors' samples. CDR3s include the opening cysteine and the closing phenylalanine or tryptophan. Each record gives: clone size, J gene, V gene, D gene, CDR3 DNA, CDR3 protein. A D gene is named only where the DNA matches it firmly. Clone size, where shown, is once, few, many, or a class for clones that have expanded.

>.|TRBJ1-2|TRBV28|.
TGTGCCAGCACGGCTAACTATGGCTACACCTTC
CASTANYGYTF
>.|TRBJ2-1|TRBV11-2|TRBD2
TGTGCCAGCAGCCGGGGACTAGCGGGAGTGGGTGAGCAGTTCTTC
CASSRGLAGVGEQFF
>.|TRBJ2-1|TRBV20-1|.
TGCAGTGCCGCGTCCTACAATGAGCAGTTCTTC
CSAASYNEQFF
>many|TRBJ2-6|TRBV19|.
TGTGCCAGTAGTCGCGAACAGGGTACTGGGGCCAACGTCCTGACTTTC
CASSREQGTGANVLTF
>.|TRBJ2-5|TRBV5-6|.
TGTGCCAGCAGCTTAAGGGGCGGGGGCTCGGGTCAAGAGACCCAGTACTTC
CASSLRGGGSGQETQYF
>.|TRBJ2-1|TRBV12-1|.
TGTGCCAGCAGCTTTTCTAGCGGGGGTGACAATGAGCAGTTCTTC
CASSFSSGGDNEQFF
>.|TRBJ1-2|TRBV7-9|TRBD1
TGTGCCAGCAGCCGTACCGGGACAGGGCTCTATGGCTACACCTTC
CASSRTGTGLYGYTF
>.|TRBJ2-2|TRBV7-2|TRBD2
TGTGCCAGCAGCAGCCCGGGACTAGCATCTACCGGGGAGCTGTTTTTT
CASSSPGLASTGELFF
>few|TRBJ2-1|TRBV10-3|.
TGTGCCATCAGCGCAGGGGTGGATGAGCAGTTCTTC
CAISAGVDEQFF
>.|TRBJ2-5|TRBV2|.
TGTGCCAGCAATCGGGACACGCAGGAGACCCAGTACTTC
CASNRDTQETQYF
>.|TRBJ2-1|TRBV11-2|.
TGTGCCAGCAGCTTTTTGCGGGGTTCCTACAATGAGCAGTTCTTC
CASSFLRGSYNEQFF
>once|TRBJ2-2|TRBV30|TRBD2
TGTGCCTGGAGTTTTAGCGGGACTAGCGGGAGGGTCACCGGGGAGCTGTTTTTT
CAWSFSGTSGRVTGELFF
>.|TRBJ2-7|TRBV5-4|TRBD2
TGTGCCAGCAGCTTGGCCCCCGGGAGGGGCTACGAGCAGTACTTC
CASSLAPGRGYEQYF
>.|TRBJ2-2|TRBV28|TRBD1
TGTGCCAGCAGTTTAGGCACCGGGACAGGGGGCGCGAACACCGGGGAGCTGTTTTTT
CASSLGTGTGGANTGELFF
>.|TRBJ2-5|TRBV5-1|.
TGCGCCAGCAGCTTGGGACAGAACCAAGAGACCCAGTACTTC
CASSLGQNQETQYF
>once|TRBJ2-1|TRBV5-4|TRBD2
TGTGCCAGCACCCTAGAGCCGGGAGGTTCCTACAATGAGCAGTTCTTC
CASTLEPGGSYNEQFF
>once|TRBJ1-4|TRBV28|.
TGTGCCAGCAGTTTATCCCAGGTGGTTAATGAAAAACTGTTTTTT
CASSLSQVVNEKLFF
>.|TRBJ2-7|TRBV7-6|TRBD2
TGTGCCAGCAGCTTATTGGGGTCGGGAGGTTCCTCCTACGAGCAGTACTTC
CASSLLGSGGSSYEQYF
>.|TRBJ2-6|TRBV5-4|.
TGTGCCAGCAGCTTGGAGTCGGGGTCCGGGGCCAACGTCCTGACTTTC
CASSLESGSGANVLTF
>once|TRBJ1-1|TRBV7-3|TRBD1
TGTGCCAGCAGCTCAGACAGGGGAACTGAAGCTTTCTTT
CASSSDRGTEAFF
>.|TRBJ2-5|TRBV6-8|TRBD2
TGTGCCAGCAGCCGGACTAGCGGGAGTACGCCCGGGACTACCCAGTACTTC
CASSRTSGSTPGTTQYF
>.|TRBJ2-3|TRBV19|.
TGTGCCAGTAGTATGTCGGGGGCAGATACGCAGTATTTT
CASSMSGADTQYF
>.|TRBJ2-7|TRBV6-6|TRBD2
TGTGCCAGCAGTTACTCCGGGGGGGGTGACTACGAGCAGTACTTC
CASSYSGGGDYEQYF
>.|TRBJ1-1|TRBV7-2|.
TGTGCCAGCAACTATGGGACCGGGAACACTGAAGCTTTCTTT
CASNYGTGNTEAFF
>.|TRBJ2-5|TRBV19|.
TGTGCCAGTAGTAAGAACAGGGCCCAAGAGACCCAGTACTTC
CASSKNRAQETQYF